One sample yielded the 18 T cell receptor beta chains listed below, sequenced in a study of cytomegalovirus exposure and HLA in healthy donors. Amplification used 60 Vbeta primers and 13 Jbeta primers. The repertoire was sequenced with immunoSEQ multiplex PCR; TCRdb's copy has only in-frame clones and lacks some. The repertoire holds 160,000 or so clones, roughly 80% seen once, with about 1.4% in the top ten. Sequencing input: PBMCs. The receptors come from a woman aged 25 to 45 in good health and CMV-seronegative.

This clone was observed once. This chain connects TRBV7-8 to TRBJ2-7, with D maybe TRBD1 (5 bases). CDR1 is SGHVS and CDR2 is FQNEAQ in the germline V gene. The ends were cut back, 2 bases at V and 0 bases at J, with 17 bases in the middle. The CDR3 length is 17 residues. The CDR3 loop is CASSLSAQGRYSYEQYF. The CDR3 nucleotides are TGTGCCAGCAGCTTATCGGCCCAGGGCAGGTACTCCTACGAGCAGTACTTC.

The chain joins TRBV2 to TRBJ1-6, with D maybe TRBD1 (5 bases). The CDR3 runs to 15 residues. Germline-derived CDR1 and CDR2 are SNHLY and FYNNEI. V lost 1 base, J lost 10 bases, and 14 bases lay in between. CDR3 sequence: CASSEVWGGGSPLHF. In DNA, the CDR3 is TGTGCCAGCAGTGAAGTATGGGGGGGAGGGTCACCCCTCCACTTT. The entire variable domain, with the rest obtained from reference TRBV2 and TRBJ1-6, is as follows: EPEVTQTPSHQVTQMGQEVILRCVPISNHLYFYWYRQILGQKVEFLVSFYNNEISEKSEIFDDQFSVERPDGSNFTLKIRSTKLEDSAMYFCASSEVWGGGSPLHFGNGTRLTVT.

The gene calls are TRBV28 and TRBJ1-2, with 8 nucleotides matching TRBD1. Germline V gene sequence: CDR1 MDHEN, CDR2 SYDVKM. V shed 5 bases and J 4 bases; nucleotides not matched to a gene: 12. The CDR3 contains 16 residues. The CDR3 DNA reads as TGTGCCAGCAGTCCACCATTACCTGACAGGGGCTATGGCTACACCTTC. Encoded protein: CASSPPLPDRGYGYTF.

This clone appeared a single time. The chain links TRBV5-1 to TRBJ2-1, with 7 bases identical to TRBD1. Germline CDR1 is SGHRS and CDR2 is YFSETQ. V was clipped by 0 bases and J by 7 bases; unmatched bases: 7. CDR3 length: 15 amino acids. CDR3 bases: TGCGCCAGCAGCTTGGAAGGGGGCAGAGGGAATGAGCAGTTCTTC. Residues: CASSLEGGRGNEQFF.

The chain joins TRBV9 to TRBJ1-2; D is perhaps TRBD1 (6 bases). The length of the CDR3 is 14 residues. The V end lost 5 bases, the J end lost 8 bases, and 19 bases lay between the germline ends. Per the germline V gene, CDR1 is SGDLS and CDR2 is YYNGEE. The CDR3 protein is CASSLRGQGPGYTF. The CDR3 DNA reads as TGTGCCAGCAGTCTCAGGGGACAAGGGCCAGGCTACACCTTC.

The chain recombines TRBV11-2 with TRBJ2-5, with a possible D match to TRBD1 (6 bases). Germline V gene lookup returns CDR1 SGHAT and CDR2 FQNNGV. CDR3 length equals 13 residues. V dropped 3 bases and J dropped 4 bases, with 9 bases sitting between them. The CDR3 sequence is CASSFRGRETQYF. The CDR3 region has the DNA TGTGCCAGCAGCTTCAGGGGAAGAGAGACCCAGTACTTC. Complete variable domain (other parts from reference TRBV11-2 and TRBJ2-5): EAGVAQSPRYKIIEKRQSVAFWCNPISGHATLYWYQQILGQGPKLLIQFQNNGVVDDSQLPKDRFSAERLKGVDSTLKIQPAKLEDSAVYLCASSFRGRETQYFGPGTRLLVL.

J is TRBJ1-1 and V is TRBV18; D remains ambiguous. The germline V gene encodes CDR1 KGHSH and CDR2 LQKENI. The length of the CDR3 is 14 residues. Deletions cut 6 bases from V and 1 base from J, with 12 bases between. This CDR3 reads CASSLKATNTEAFF. Written as DNA, the CDR3 is TGTGCCAGCTCCTTAAAAGCTACGAACACTGAAGCTTTCTTT.

This chain joins TRBV5-4 and TRBJ1-1, with a weak D call TRBD1 (5 bases). The CDR3 is made up of 13 amino acids. The germline V gene has CDR1 SGHNT and CDR2 YYREEE (reference sequence). V was pared by 3 bases and J by 6 bases, with 12 bases between. The CDR3 here is CASSSGGSPEAFF. The CDR3 DNA sequence: TGTGCCAGCAGCTCCGGGGGGAGTCCTGAAGCTTTCTTT.

The CDR3 DNA reads as TGTGCCAGCAGCCCGTCAACAGGGGGGAATTCACCCCTCCACTTT. Translation: CASSPSTGGNSPLHF. The rearrangement links TRBV11-1 to TRBJ1-6, with 8 bases identical to TRBD1. Germline V gives CDR1 SGHAT, CDR2 FQDESV (reference sequence). The ends lost 5 bases at V and 7 bases at J; junction bases unmatched: 7. CDR3 length: 15 residues.

The chain joins TRBV6-5 to TRBJ2-1; 8 bases align to TRBD1. CDR3 length: 15 residues. The germline V gene has CDR1 MNHEY and CDR2 SVGAGI. Trimming removed 0 bases from V and 7 bases from J; junction bases left unmatched: 5. The CDR3 DNA sequence: TGTGCCAGCAGTTACTCCCGGGACAGGCATAATGAGCAGTTCTTC. Protein product: CASSYSRDRHNEQFF.

The chain combines TRBV10-3 with TRBJ2-7; 7 positions match TRBD1. This CDR3 has 14 amino acids. Germline V gene lookup returns CDR1 ENHRY and CDR2 SYGVKD. V was pared by 6 bases and J by 0 bases, with 5 bases of the junction left unmatched. The CDR3: CAISPTGSSYEQYF. For the CDR3, the DNA is TGTGCCATCAGCCCGACAGGGTCCTCCTACGAGCAGTACTTC.

The chain links TRBV18 to TRBJ1-1; 10 bases match TRBD1. J gave up 1 base and V 1 base, and 9 bases lay outside the gene matches. Germline lookup yields CDR1 KGHSH and CDR2 LQKENI. The CDR3 extends over 18 amino acids. CDR3 DNA sequence: TGTGCCAGCTCACCACTGGGGACAGGGGCGGGGAGGAACACTGAAGCTTTCTTT. Residues: CASSPLGTGAGRNTEAFF.

The CDR3, as DNA: TGTGCCAGCAGGGGGACAGGGGGTCAGCCCCAGCATTTT. It encodes CASRGTGGQPQHF. V usage is TRBV2 and J usage is TRBJ1-5; TRBD1 agrees at 11 bases. V trimming: 6 bases; J trimming: 6 bases; junction bases outside the gene matches: 1. CDR1 is SNHLY and CDR2 is FYNNEI in the germline V gene. The CDR3 is 13 amino acids.

This clone was seen once. This chain links TRBV5-1 with TRBJ2-4, with 8 bases identical to TRBD2. This CDR3 has 14 residues. V was pared by 2 bases and J by 7 bases, with 5 bases of the junction left unmatched. Germline values: CDR1 SGHRS, CDR2 YFSETQ. CDR3 coding DNA: TGCGCCAGCAGCTTCGAGACTAGCGTGAACATTCAGTACTTC. Translated: CASSFETSVNIQYF. Based on the CDR3 plus reference TRBV5-1 and TRBJ2-4, the full variable domain is KAGVTQTPRYLIKTRGQQVTLSCSPISGHRSVSWYQQTPGQGLQFLFEYFSETQRNKGNFPGRFSGRQFSNSRSEMNVSTLELGDSALYLCASSFETSVNIQYFGAGTRLSVL.

The rearrangement joins TRBV2 to TRBJ1-2, with no clear D. Per germline, CDR1 SNHLY and CDR2 FYNNEI. The CDR3 is 12 residues long. V was clipped by 2 bases and J by 8 bases, with 9 bases between them. As DNA, the CDR3 is TGTGCCAGCAGTGAACTCCCGGGGGGCTACACCTTC. Residues: CASSELPGGYTF.

This chain connects TRBV25-1 to TRBJ1-2; 8 bases map to TRBD1. The ends lost 4 bases at V and 5 bases at J; junction bases unmatched: 0. CDR1 and CDR2 from the germline V gene are MGHDK and SYGVNS. This CDR3 contains 12 residues. The CDR3 loop reads CASSGTGYGYTF. DNA for the CDR3: TGTGCCAGCAGTGGGACAGGGTATGGCTACACCTTC.

About this clone itself: The junction does not match germline at one end; this may be a read error. This chain uses TRBV5-1 with TRBJ2-6; TRBD1 might be the D (5 bases). This CDR3 region has 16 residues. Germline V gives CDR1 SGHRS, CDR2 YFSETQ. CDR3 amino acids: CASSLGGGPGANGLTF. CDR3 coding DNA: TGCGCCAGCAGCTTGGGCGGTGGGCCTGGGGCCAACGGCCTGACTTTC.

This clone was detected only a few times. This chain links TRBV4-1 with TRBJ2-3; 10 nucleotides align to TRBD1. Trimming cost V 8 bases and J 5 bases; bases outside gene matches: 13. The CDR3 runs 16 residues. Germline CDR1 reads MGHRA; CDR2 reads YSYEKL. CDR3 nucleotides: TGCGCCAGCCAACGGGGGGCGGGACAGGGGATAGATACGCAGTATTTT. It specifies CASQRGAGQGIDTQYF.